This is a list of T cell receptor beta chains from one sample in a study of shared clonotypes between healthy human individuals. Produced via immunoSEQ multiplex PCR; TCRdb's table is partial and in-frame only. In the table there are hundreds of thousands of clones, approximately 95% of which are singletons. The source material was naive CD8+ T cells sorted from blood. These receptors came from a woman in her 30s in good health. The CDR3 runs from the conserved cysteine through the conserved F or W. D genes are given only for firm matches. Clone size is stated in some rows and not others, as once, few, many or a class when expanded.

V gene: TRBV28; J gene: TRBJ1-2; D gene: TRBD1; clone size: NA; CDR3 protein: CASSLATGGSGYTF; CDR3 DNA: TGTGCCAGCAGTTTAGCTACAGGGGGCTCTGGCTACACCTTC
V gene: TRBV12-1; J gene: TRBJ2-5; D gene: NA; clone size: NA; CDR3 protein: CASGDTREGQQTQYF; CDR3 DNA: TGTGCCAGCGGTGATACGCGGGAGGGCCAGCAGACCCAGTACTTC
V gene: TRBV11-2; J gene: TRBJ1-2; D gene: NA; clone size: once; CDR3 protein: CASSLVGTSSYGYTF; CDR3 DNA: TGTGCCAGCAGCTTAGTAGGGACATCATCCTATGGCTACACCTTC
V gene: TRBV7-9; J gene: TRBJ2-3; D gene: NA; clone size: NA; CDR3 protein: CASSPPSFFGSGQFTQYF; CDR3 DNA: TGTGCCAGCAGCCCGCCTAGCTTTTTTGGGTCTGGGCAGTTTACGCAGTATTTT
V gene: TRBV11-2; J gene: TRBJ2-3; D gene: NA; clone size: NA; CDR3 protein: CASSLGWIGEDTQYF; CDR3 DNA: TGTGCCAGCAGCTTAGGGTGGATTGGCGAAGATACGCAGTATTTT
V gene: TRBV18; J gene: TRBJ1-1; D gene: NA; clone size: NA; CDR3 protein: CASSPEPDMNTEAFF; CDR3 DNA: TGTGCCAGCTCACCTGAGCCGGATATGAACACTGAAGCTTTCTTT
V gene: TRBV9; J gene: TRBJ2-7; D gene: NA; clone size: NA; CDR3 protein: CASSPGTVSYEQYF; CDR3 DNA: TGTGCCAGCAGCCCTGGGACGGTGTCCTACGAGCAGTACTTC
V gene: TRBV4-1; J gene: TRBJ2-5; D gene: NA; clone size: once; CDR3 protein: CASSPGRLDPETQYF; CDR3 DNA: TGCGCCAGCAGCCCTGGTCGACTAGATCCAGAGACCCAGTACTTC
V gene: TRBV28; J gene: TRBJ1-5; D gene: TRBD1; clone size: NA; CDR3 protein: CASSGINRGFGQPQHF; CDR3 DNA: TGTGCCAGCAGTGGAATAAACAGGGGTTTCGGTCAGCCCCAGCATTTT
V gene: TRBV19; J gene: TRBJ2-1; D gene: TRBD2; clone size: NA; CDR3 protein: CATPRGLAGTISGYNEQFF; CDR3 DNA: TGTGCCACCCCCAGGGGACTAGCGGGAACCATATCGGGGTACAATGAGCAGTTCTTC
V gene: TRBV6-5; J gene: TRBJ1-1; D gene: NA; clone size: NA; CDR3 protein: CASSYSAEGGNTEAFF; CDR3 DNA: TGTGCCAGCAGTTACTCGGCCGAGGGGGGGAACACTGAAGCTTTCTTT
V gene: TRBV4-1; J gene: TRBJ1-1; D gene: NA; clone size: NA; CDR3 protein: CASSQRLTGLMVAFF; CDR3 DNA: TGCGCCAGCAGCCAACGACTCACAGGGTTGATGGTGGCTTTCTTT
V gene: TRBV23-1; J gene: TRBJ2-7; D gene: NA; clone size: NA; CDR3 protein: CASRRTEILYEQYF; CDR3 DNA: TGCGCCAGCAGGCGTACAGAGATACTCTACGAGCAGTACTTC
V gene: TRBV5-6; J gene: TRBJ1-6; D gene: NA; clone size: NA; CDR3 protein: CASSLGGASPLHF; CDR3 DNA: TGTGCCAGCAGCTTGGGGGGGGCTTCACCCCTCCACTTT
V gene: TRBV28; J gene: TRBJ2-3; D gene: NA; clone size: NA; CDR3 protein: CASSNGPAPDTQYF; CDR3 DNA: TGTGCCAGCAGCAACGGGCCGGCTCCAGATACGCAGTATTTT
V gene: TRBV6-6; J gene: TRBJ2-7; D gene: NA; clone size: NA; CDR3 protein: CASRPRQLSYEQYF; CDR3 DNA: TGTGCCAGCAGACCCAGACAGTTATCCTACGAGCAGTACTTC
V gene: TRBV2; J gene: TRBJ2-2; D gene: NA; clone size: NA; CDR3 protein: CASSDRPLTGELFF; CDR3 DNA: TGTGCCAGCAGTGACAGGCCATTGACCGGGGAGCTGTTTTTT